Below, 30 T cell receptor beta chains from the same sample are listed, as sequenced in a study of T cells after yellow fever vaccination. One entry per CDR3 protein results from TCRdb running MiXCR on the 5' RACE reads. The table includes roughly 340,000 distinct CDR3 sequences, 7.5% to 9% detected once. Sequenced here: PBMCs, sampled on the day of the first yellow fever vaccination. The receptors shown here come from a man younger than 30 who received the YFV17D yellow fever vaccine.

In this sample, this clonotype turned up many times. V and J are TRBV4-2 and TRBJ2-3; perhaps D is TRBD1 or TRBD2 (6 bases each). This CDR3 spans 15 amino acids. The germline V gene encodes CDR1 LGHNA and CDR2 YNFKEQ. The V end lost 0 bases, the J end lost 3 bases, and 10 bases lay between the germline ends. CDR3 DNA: TGTGCCAGCAGCCAAGATTGGGGGGCGACAGATACGCAGTATTTT. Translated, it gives CASSQDWGATDTQYF.

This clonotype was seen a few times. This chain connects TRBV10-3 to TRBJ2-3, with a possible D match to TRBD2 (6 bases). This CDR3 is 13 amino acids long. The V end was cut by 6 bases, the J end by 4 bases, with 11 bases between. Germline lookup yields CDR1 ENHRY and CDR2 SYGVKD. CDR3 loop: CAIRPGAADTQYF. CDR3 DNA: TGTGCCATCAGGCCGGGAGCGGCAGATACGCAGTATTTT.

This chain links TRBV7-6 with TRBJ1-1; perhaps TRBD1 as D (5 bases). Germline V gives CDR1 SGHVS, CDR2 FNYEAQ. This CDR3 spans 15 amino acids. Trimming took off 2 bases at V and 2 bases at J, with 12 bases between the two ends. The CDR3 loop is CASSLLREGNTEAFF. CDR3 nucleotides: TGTGCCAGCAGCTTACTCAGGGAAGGAAACACTGAAGCTTTCTTT. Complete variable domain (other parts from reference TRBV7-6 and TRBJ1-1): GAGVSQSPRYKVTKRGQDVALRCDPISGHVSLYWYRQALGQGPEFLTYFNYEAQQDKSGLPNDRFSAERPEGSISTLTIQRTEQRDSAMYRCASSLLREGNTEAFFGQGTRLTVV.

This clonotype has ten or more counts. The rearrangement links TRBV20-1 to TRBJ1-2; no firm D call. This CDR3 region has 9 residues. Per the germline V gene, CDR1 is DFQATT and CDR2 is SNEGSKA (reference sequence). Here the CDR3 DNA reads TGCCCCGCAGGCTATGGCTACACCTTC. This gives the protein CPAGYGYTF.

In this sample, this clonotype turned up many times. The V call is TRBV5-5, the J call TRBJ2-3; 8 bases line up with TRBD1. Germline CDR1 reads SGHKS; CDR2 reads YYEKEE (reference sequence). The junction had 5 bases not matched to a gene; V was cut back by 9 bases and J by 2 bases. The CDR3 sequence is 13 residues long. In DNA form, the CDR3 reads TGTGCCAAATGGACAGGGATCACAGATACGCAGTATTTT. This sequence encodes CAKWTGITDTQYF. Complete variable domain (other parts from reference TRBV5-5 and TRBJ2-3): DAGVTQSPTHLIKTRGQQVTLRCSPISGHKSVSWYQQVLGQGPQFIFQYYEKEERGRGNFPDRFSARQFPNYSSELNVNALLLGDSALYLCAKWTGITDTQYFGPGTRLTVL.

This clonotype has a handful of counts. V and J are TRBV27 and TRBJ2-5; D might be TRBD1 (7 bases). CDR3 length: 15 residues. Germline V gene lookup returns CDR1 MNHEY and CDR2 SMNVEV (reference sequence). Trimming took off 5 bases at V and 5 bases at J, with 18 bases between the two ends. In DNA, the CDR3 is TGTGCCAGCAGTGCCCTCCCGACAGGGAGGGAGACCCAGTACTTC. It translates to CASSALPTGRETQYF.

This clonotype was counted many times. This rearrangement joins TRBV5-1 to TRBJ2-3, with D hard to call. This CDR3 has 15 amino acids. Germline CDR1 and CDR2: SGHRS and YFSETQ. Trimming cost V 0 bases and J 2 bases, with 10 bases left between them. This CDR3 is CASSLEQRATDTQYF. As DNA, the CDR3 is TGCGCCAGCAGCTTGGAACAGAGAGCCACAGATACGCAGTATTTT.

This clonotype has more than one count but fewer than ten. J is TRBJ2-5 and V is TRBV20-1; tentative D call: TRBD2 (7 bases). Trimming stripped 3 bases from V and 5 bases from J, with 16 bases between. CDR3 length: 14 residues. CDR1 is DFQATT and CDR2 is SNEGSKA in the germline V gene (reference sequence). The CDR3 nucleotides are TGCAGTGCTAGTGGAGGGGGGGGGATGGAGACCCAGTACTTC. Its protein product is CSASGGGGMETQYF.

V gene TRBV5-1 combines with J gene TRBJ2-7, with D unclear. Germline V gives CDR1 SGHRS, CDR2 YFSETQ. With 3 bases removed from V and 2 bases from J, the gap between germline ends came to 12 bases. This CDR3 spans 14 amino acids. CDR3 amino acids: CASSSEQVPYEQYV. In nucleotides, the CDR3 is TGCGCCAGCAGCTCAGAGCAGGTTCCCTACGAGCAGTACGTC.

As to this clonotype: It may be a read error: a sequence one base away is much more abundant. The CDR3 sequence is CASSPTSGKETQYF. The CDR3 DNA sequence: TGTGCCAGCAGCCCGACTAGCGGGAAAGAGACCCAGTACTTC. This rearrangement joins TRBV7-9 to TRBJ2-5; TRBD2 matches 11 bases. This CDR3 has 14 amino acids. Germline CDR1 SEHNR, CDR2 FQNEAQ (reference sequence). V shed 5 bases, J shed 3 bases, and the junction held 2 bases outside the gene matches.

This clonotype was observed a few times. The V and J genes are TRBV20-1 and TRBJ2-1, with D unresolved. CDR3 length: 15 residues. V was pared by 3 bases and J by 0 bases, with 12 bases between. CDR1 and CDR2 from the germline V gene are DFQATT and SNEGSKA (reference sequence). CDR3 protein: CSARQVISSYNEQFF. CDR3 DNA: TGCAGTGCTAGGCAAGTGATTAGCTCCTACAATGAGCAGTTCTTC.

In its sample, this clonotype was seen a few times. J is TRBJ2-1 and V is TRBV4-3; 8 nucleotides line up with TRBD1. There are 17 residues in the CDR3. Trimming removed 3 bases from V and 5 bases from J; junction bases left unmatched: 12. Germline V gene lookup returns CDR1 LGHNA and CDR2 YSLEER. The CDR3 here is CASSHDLGQGLNNEQFF. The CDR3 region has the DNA TGCGCCAGCAGCCACGACCTTGGACAGGGACTTAACAATGAGCAGTTCTTC.

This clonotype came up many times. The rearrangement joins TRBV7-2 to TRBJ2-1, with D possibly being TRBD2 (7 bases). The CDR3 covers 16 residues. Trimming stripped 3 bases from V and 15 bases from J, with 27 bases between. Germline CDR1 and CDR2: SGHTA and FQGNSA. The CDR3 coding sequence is TGTGCCAGCAGCTTCCTCGGGGGGCCAGCAGACTCGTCTCGGTTCTTC. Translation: CASSFLGGPADSSRFF.

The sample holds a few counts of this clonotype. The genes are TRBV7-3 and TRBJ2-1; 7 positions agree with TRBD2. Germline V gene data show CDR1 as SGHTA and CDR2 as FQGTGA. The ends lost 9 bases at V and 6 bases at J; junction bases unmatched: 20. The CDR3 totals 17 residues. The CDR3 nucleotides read TGTGCCAGTTCCCTTAAGCCGTTTGGGGGAGGGTCCAATGAGCAGTTCTTC. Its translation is CASSLKPFGGGSNEQFF.

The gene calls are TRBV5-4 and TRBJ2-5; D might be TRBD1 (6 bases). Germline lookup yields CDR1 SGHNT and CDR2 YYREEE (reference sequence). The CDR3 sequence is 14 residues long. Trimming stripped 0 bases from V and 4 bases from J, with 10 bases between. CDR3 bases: TGTGCCAGCAGCTTGGACGCAGGGGTAGAGACCCAGTACTTC. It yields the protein CASSLDAGVETQYF.

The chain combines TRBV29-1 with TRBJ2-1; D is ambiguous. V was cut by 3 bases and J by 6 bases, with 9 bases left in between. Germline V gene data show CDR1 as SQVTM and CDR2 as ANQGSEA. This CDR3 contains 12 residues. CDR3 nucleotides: TGCAGCGTTGATGGCCTGAGCAATGAGCAGTTCTTC. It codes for CSVDGLSNEQFF.

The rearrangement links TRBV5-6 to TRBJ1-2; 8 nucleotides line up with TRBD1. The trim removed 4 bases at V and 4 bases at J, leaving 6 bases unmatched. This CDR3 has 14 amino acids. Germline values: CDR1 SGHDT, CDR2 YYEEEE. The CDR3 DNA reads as TGTGCCAGCAGCGGCGACAGGGGTCCCTATGGCTACACCTTC. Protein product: CASSGDRGPYGYTF.

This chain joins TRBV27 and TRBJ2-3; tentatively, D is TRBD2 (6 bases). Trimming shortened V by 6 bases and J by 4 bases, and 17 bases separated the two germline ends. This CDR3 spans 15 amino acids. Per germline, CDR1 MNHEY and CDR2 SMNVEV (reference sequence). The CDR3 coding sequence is TGTGCCAGCAGCCCCCGGGGCGGGGACTCAGATACGCAGTATTTT. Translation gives CASSPRGGDSDTQYF.

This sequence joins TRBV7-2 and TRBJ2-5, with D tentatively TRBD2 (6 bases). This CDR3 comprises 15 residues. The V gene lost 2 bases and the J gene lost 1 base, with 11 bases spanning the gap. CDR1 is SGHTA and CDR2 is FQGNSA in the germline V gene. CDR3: CASSLPAGRQETQYF. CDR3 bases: TGTGCCAGCAGCTTACCCGCGGGGCGCCAAGAGACCCAGTACTTC.

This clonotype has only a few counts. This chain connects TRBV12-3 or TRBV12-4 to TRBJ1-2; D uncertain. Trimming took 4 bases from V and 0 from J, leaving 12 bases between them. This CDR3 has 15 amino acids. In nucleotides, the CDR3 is TGTGCCAGCAGTTCCGCTAGGCGAGCTAACTATGGCTACACCTTC. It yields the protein CASSSARRANYGYTF.

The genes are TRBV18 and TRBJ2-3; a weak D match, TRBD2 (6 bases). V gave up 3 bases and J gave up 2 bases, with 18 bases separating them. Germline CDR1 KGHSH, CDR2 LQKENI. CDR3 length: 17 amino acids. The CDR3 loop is CASSPESLAEYTDTQYF. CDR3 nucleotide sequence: TGTGCCAGCTCACCGGAAAGCTTAGCGGAGTACACAGATACGCAGTATTTT.

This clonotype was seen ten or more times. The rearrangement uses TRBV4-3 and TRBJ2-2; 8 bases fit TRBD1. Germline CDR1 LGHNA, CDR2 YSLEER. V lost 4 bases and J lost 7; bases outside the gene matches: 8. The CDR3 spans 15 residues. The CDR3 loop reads CASSLTGGYGGELFF. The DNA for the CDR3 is TGCGCCAGCAGCCTTACAGGGGGTTATGGCGGGGAGCTGTTTTTT.

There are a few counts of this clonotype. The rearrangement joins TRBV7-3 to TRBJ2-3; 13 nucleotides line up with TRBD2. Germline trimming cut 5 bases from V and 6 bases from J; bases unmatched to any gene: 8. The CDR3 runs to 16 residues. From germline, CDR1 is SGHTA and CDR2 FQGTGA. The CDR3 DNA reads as TGTGCCAGCAGCCCGGAACTAGCGGGGGGGTTGGATACGCAGTATTTT. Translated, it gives CASSPELAGGLDTQYF.

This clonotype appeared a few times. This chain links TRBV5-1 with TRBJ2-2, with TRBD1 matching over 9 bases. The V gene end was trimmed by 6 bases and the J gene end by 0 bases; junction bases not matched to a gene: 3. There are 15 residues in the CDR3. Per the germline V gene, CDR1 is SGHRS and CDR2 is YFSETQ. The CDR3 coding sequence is TGCGCCAGCATGCGGGACAGGGCGAACACCGGGGAGCTGTTTTTT. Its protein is CASMRDRANTGELFF. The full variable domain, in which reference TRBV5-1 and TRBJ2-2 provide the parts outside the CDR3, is KAGVTQTPRYLIKTRGQQVTLSCSPISGHRSVSWYQQTPGQGLQFLFEYFSETQRNKGNFPGRFSGRQFSNSRSEMNVSTLELGDSALYLCASMRDRANTGELFFGEGSRLTVL.

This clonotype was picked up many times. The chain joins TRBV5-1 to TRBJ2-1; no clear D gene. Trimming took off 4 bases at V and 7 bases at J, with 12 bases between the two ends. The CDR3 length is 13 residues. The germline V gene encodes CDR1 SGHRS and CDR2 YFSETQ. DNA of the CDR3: TGCGCCAGCAGCCCTGACCCCAGAAATGAGCAGTTCTTC. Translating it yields CASSPDPRNEQFF.

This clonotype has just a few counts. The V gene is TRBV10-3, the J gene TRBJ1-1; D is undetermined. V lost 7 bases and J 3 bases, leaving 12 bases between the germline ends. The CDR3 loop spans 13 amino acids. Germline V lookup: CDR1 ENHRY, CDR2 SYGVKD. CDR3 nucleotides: TGTGCCATCAACATGGAGGGAGACACTGAAGCTTTCTTT. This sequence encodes CAINMEGDTEAFF.

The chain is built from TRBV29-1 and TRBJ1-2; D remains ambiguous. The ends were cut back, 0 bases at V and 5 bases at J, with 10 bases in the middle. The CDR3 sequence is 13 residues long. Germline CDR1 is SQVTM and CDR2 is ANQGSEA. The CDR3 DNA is TGCAGCGTTGAAGACAGTCCTTTTTATGGCTACACCTTC. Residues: CSVEDSPFYGYTF.

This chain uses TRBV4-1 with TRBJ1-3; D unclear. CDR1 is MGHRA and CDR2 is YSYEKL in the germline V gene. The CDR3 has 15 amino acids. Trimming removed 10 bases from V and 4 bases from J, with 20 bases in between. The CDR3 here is CATRAEDRAGNTIYF. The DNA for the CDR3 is TGCGCCACCCGTGCCGAAGATCGGGCCGGAAACACCATATATTTT.

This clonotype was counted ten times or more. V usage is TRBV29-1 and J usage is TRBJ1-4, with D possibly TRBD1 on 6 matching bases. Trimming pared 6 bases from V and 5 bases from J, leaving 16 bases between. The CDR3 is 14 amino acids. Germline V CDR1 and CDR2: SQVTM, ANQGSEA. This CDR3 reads CSVRAGAENEKLFF. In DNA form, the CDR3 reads TGCAGCGTACGGGCGGGGGCAGAAAATGAAAAACTGTTTTTT.

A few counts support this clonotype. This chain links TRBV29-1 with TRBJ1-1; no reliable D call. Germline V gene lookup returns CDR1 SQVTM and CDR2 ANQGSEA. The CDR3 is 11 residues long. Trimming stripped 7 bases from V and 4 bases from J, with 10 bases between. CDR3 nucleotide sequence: TGCAGCGCGCAATGGGGCACTGAAGCTTTCTTT. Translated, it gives CSAQWGTEAFF.